This entry concerns a single T cell receptor beta chain. Here immunoSEQ multiplex PCR was the method, and the copy in TCRdb shows in-frame clones only, minus some. The sample yields 39,000 or so clones, around 81% seen once. CDR1 is LGHDT and CDR2 is YNNKEL in the germline V gene (reference sequence). V shed 4 bases, J shed 1 base, and the junction held 10 bases outside the gene matches. This CDR3 has 17 residues. The entry originates in a study of blood T cell repertoires in COVID-19. The rearrangement links TRBV3-1 (or the pseudogene TRBV3-2) to TRBJ2-5; the match to TRBD2 covers 9 bases. The sample was peripheral blood. This receptor was taken from a man aged 35 to 55 with active or convalescent COVID-19. CDR3 sequence: CASSPNLLAGAQETQYF. The CDR3 coding sequence is TGTGCCAGCAGCCCCAACCTCTTAGCGGGGGCCCAAGAGACCCAGTACTTC.